The entry below describes one T cell receptor beta chain. It lacks a known antigen. The input lacks base qualities; no much larger clone sits a single base away. Sequences MGHRA (CDR1) and YSYEKL (CDR2) are obtained from the germline V gene. Including the terminal cysteine and phenylalanine, the CDR3 comprises 16 residues. Solely the CDR3 DNA is kept, with 48 bases framed from the first base. V drops 3 bases and J drops 1 base, leaving 15 bases in between. The trial excluded patients who had a history of autoimmune disease or who were on systemic immunosuppression. Peripheral blood for TCR sequencing was collected from all dose cohorts at baseline, on cycle 4 day 1, and on cycle 7 day 1. The samples were taken from a phase I, first-in-human, multicenter, open-label dose-escalation trial of ivuxolimab. The trial enrolled adults with locally advanced or metastatic head and neck squamous cell, hepatocellular, melanoma or renal cell carcinoma. Before TCR sequencing, CD4+ and CD8+ T cells were separately sorted from peripheral blood.

Genomic DNA was extracted from sorted cells for sequencing of the TCRbeta CDR3 region. The immunoSEQ Assay was used for sequencing of TCRbeta CDR3 regions. This is the immuneACCESS table as TCRdb keeps it, with only in-frame sequences that have V and J called. A part of the clones is gone; compared with another copy, unresolved V genes explain less than half, and the rest is unexplained. This sample gives some 28,000 clones in total; about 90% of them show up just once. Clones ranked in the top ten supply around 28% of the sample. The sample originates from a study of OX40 agonist ivuxolimab in advanced cancers. Looking at the study overall: Ivuxolimab was a fully human IgG2 agonistic monoclonal antibody targeting the costimulatory receptor OX40 (CD134). The purpose of peripheral TCRbeta sequencing was to test whether ivuxolimab changed TCR sequence diversity and led to clonal T-cell expansion. Of the roughly 52 dose-escalation patients, hepatocellular carcinoma was present in approximately 20, melanoma in around 15, renal cell carcinoma in 9 and head and neck cancer in 9. Intravenous ivuxolimab was administered to patients every 2 weeks at six dose levels: 0.01, 0.1, 0.3, 1.5, 3 and 10 mg/kg. The paper covers the monotherapy dose-escalation part of the phase I ivuxolimab trial, which included N of about 50 patients. Partial responses occurred in three dose-escalation patients: two with cutaneous melanoma and one with hepatocellular carcinoma. In the dose-escalation cohort, 75% to 85% of patients were male, and the mean age was 60 years with a range of about 20 to 80. Prior anti-PD-1, anti-PD-L1 or anti-CTLA-4 therapy was permitted, and approximately 41% of dose-escalation patients had received checkpoint inhibitors. Study-level results and caveats: At doses of 0.1 to 3.0 mg/kg, clonal expansion of both CD4+ and CD8+ T cells in blood was seen between baseline and week 6. After ivuxolimab, CD8+ T cells had more expanded clones than CD4+ T cells on average. Which antigens the clonally expanded peripheral T cells were specific for was not determined. Low levels of normalized T-cell clonal expansion were also seen in some patients who did not respond. In the 0.1-3.0 mg/kg groups, partial responders had among the lowest normalized peripheral clonal expansion, particularly in CD8+ T cells.

The V and J segments used are TRBV4-1 and TRBJ1-1, with the identity of the D gene unclear. This receptor was identified in an adult with an advanced solid tumor such as melanoma, head and neck, liver or kidney cancer. Here the sequenced sample was CD4+ or CD8+ T cells sorted from blood, taken in a trial of the OX40 agonist ivuxolimab. The nucleotide sequence is given as TGCGCCAGCAGCCACGGGCCGGAAGGGAAGAACACTGAAGCTTTCTTT. The encoded protein is CASSHGPEGKNTEAFF.